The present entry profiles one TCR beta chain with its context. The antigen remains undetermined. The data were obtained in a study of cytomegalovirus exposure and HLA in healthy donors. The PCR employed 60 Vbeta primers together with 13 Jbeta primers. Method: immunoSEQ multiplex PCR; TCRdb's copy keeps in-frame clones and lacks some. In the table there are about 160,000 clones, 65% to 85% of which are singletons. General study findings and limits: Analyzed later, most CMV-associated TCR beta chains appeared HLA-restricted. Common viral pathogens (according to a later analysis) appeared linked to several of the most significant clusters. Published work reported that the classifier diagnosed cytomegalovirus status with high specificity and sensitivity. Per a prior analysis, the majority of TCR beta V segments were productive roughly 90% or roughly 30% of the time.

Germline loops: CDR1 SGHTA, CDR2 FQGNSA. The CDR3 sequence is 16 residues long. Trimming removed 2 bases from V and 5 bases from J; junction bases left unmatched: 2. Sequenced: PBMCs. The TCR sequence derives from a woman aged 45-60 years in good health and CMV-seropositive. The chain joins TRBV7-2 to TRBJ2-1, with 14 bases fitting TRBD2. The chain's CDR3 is CASSLLGLAGDNEQFF. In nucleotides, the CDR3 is TGTGCCAGCAGCTTATTGGGACTAGCGGGAGACAATGAGCAGTTCTTC.